The rows below give T cell receptor beta chains drawn from one sample of a study of blood T cell repertoires in COVID-19. Clones were read by immunoSEQ multiplex PCR, and TCRdb kept only the in-frame ones, dropping some. The sample records about 160,000 clones, around 90% being singletons. Sequenced input: peripheral blood. The source is a woman aged 55-70 years who had recovered from COVID-19. Each CDR3 is given with its conserved first and last residue. The D gene is left open where the match is weak. Only some rows state a clone size, as once, few, many or a class for expanded clones.

clone size	V gene	J gene	D gene	CDR3 protein	CDR3 DNA
few	TRBV28	TRBJ1-2	TRBD1	CASTLPGQWGYGYTF	TGTGCCAGCACCCTGCCGGGACAGTGGGGCTATGGCTACACCTTC
-	TRBV5-6	TRBJ1-1	TRBD1	CASSLKQGASQNTEAFF	TGTGCCAGCAGCTTGAAGCAGGGGGCGTCTCAGAACACTGAAGCTTTCTTT
-	TRBV27	TRBJ1-2	-	CASSFEGGSGYTF	TGTGCCAGCAGTTTCGAAGGAGGGTCTGGCTACACCTTC
-	TRBV4-2	TRBJ2-7	TRBD1	CASSLSTGGSYEQYF	TGTGCCAGCAGCCTATCGACAGGGGGATCCTACGAGCAGTACTTC
-	TRBV5-1	TRBJ2-1	TRBD2	CASSLRRNGGANEQFF	TGCGCCAGCAGCTTACGGCGTAACGGGGGGGCAAATGAGCAGTTCTTC
-	TRBV27	TRBJ2-2	-	CASKPDTGELFF	TGTGCCAGCAAGCCCGACACCGGGGAGCTGTTTTTT
-	TRBV19	TRBJ2-3	TRBD1	CASATGGADTQYF	TGTGCCAGTGCGACAGGGGGCGCAGATACGCAGTATTTT
-	TRBV28	TRBJ2-3	-	CASSFSTGKGLVPSSTDTQYF	TGTGCCAGCAGTTTCTCGACAGGGAAGGGACTAGTCCCTTCTAGCACAGATACGCAGTATTTT
-	TRBV7-2	TRBJ1-4	TRBD1	CASSQTGPTNEKLFF	TGTGCCAGCAGCCAGACAGGGCCAACTAATGAAAAACTGTTTTTT
-	TRBV7-9	TRBJ2-7	-	CASSLVSEQYF	TGTGCCAGCAGCTTAGTTAGCGAGCAGTACTTC
-	TRBV29-1	TRBJ1-1	-	CSAPSNTEAFF	TGCAGCGCTCCTTCGAACACTGAAGCTTTCTTT
-	TRBV5-1	TRBJ1-1	TRBD1	CASSLDPGGSTEAFF	TGCGCCAGCAGCTTGGATCCAGGGGGCTCCACTGAAGCTTTCTTT
-	TRBV5-1	TRBJ2-1	TRBD2	CASSFPGLAGVNEQFF	TGCGCCAGCAGCTTCCCCGGACTAGCGGGGGTAAATGAGCAGTTCTTC
once	TRBV5-4	TRBJ1-2	TRBD1	CASSLFSGGGYGYTF	TGTGCCAGCAGCTTGTTTTCAGGGGGCGGGTATGGCTACACCTTC
-	TRBV10-3	TRBJ2-5	-	CAISEGGGGETQYF	TGTGCCATCAGTGAAGGGGGGGGAGGGGAGACCCAGTACTTC
-	TRBV11-2	TRBJ1-2	-	CASSPPARYGYTF	TGTGCCAGCAGCCCGCCCGCGCGCTATGGCTACACCTTC
-	TRBV3-1/TRBV3-2	TRBJ2-7	-	CASSRPRGSHYEQYF	TGTGCCAGCAGCCGCCCACGGGGGTCCCACTACGAGCAGTACTTC
-	TRBV5-4	TRBJ1-5	-	CASSSQDSNQPQHF	TGTGCCAGCAGCTCACAAGATAGCAATCAGCCCCAGCATTTT
-	TRBV5-1	TRBJ2-3	TRBD1	CASSYQGQVQDTQYF	TGCGCCAGCAGCTACCAAGGACAGGTTCAAGATACGCAGTATTTT
-	TRBV27	TRBJ2-1	-	CASSRPGLSSYNEQFF	TGTGCCAGCAGTCGACCCGGACTGAGCTCCTACAATGAGCAGTTCTTC
few	TRBV9	TRBJ1-4	TRBD1	CASSVNPGGGLQGEKLFF	TGTGCCAGCAGCGTAAATCCTGGAGGGGGCCTCCAGGGCGAAAAACTGTTTTTT
-	TRBV5-6	TRBJ2-7	TRBD1	CASAPGTGNEQYF	TGTGCCAGCGCCCCCGGGACAGGGAACGAGCAGTACTTC
-	TRBV14	TRBJ2-2	TRBD1	CASSQQGQGLAGELFF	TGTGCCAGCAGCCAACAAGGACAGGGTTTGGCCGGGGAGCTGTTTTTT
-	TRBV7-7	TRBJ2-1	TRBD1	CASSRPGTGRNEQFF	TGTGCCAGCAGCCGTCCCGGGACAGGGAGGAATGAGCAGTTCTTC
-	TRBV19	TRBJ2-5	TRBD1	CASSRDRAGTQYF	TGTGCCAGCTCCCGGGACAGGGCCGGGACCCAGTACTTC
-	TRBV3-1/TRBV3-2	TRBJ1-2	-	CASSQGVGDYGYTF	TGTGCCAGCAGCCAAGGGGTCGGAGATTATGGCTACACCTTC
-	TRBV4-2	TRBJ2-3	-	CASSQEVGPDTQYF	TGTGCCAGCAGCCAAGAAGTCGGTCCTGATACGCAGTATTTT
once	TRBV3-1/TRBV3-2	TRBJ2-1	-	CASSPLTRYEQFF	TGTGCCAGCAGCCCTCTAACCCGGTATGAGCAGTTCTTC
-	TRBV4-1	TRBJ1-4	-	CASSQGAGWEKLFF	TGCGCCAGCAGCCAAGGCGCAGGGTGGGAAAAACTGTTTTTT
-	TRBV7-3	TRBJ2-2	TRBD1	CASSDTGGGNTGELFF	TGTGCCAGCAGCGACACAGGGGGCGGGAACACCGGGGAGCTGTTTTTT
-	TRBV2	TRBJ2-3	TRBD2	CASSTSGGAEPTQYF	TGTGCCAGCAGCACTAGCGGGGGGGCCGAGCCTACGCAGTATTTT
-	TRBV10-2	TRBJ1-2	-	CASAKDSYGYTF	TGCGCCAGCGCTAAGGACAGCTATGGCTACACCTTC
-	TRBV5-4	TRBJ1-2	-	CASSPDSNYGYTF	TGTGCCAGCAGCCCAGACAGTAACTATGGCTACACCTTC
-	TRBV24-1	TRBJ1-2	TRBD1	CATSDPTGPAQGYTF	TGTGCCACCAGTGACCCGACAGGGCCGGCGCAGGGCTACACCTTC
-	TRBV9	TRBJ2-1	TRBD1	CASSVGGQGVMNEQFF	TGTGCCAGCAGCGTAGGAGGTCAGGGGGTAATGAATGAGCAGTTCTTC
-	TRBV4-2	TRBJ2-6	-	CASSQDAAGWSGANVLTF	TGTGCCAGCAGCCAAGATGCGGCAGGGTGGTCTGGGGCCAACGTCCTGACTTTC
-	TRBV25-1	TRBJ1-1	-	CASSGPGQPSNTEAFF	TGTGCCAGCAGTGGACCGGGTCAACCCTCGAACACTGAAGCTTTCTTT
few	TRBV5-6	TRBJ2-1	-	CASRGTNYNEQFF	TGTGCCAGCCGAGGAACGAACTACAATGAGCAGTTCTTC
-	TRBV14	TRBJ1-1	-	CASSPRTESGAFF	TGTGCCAGCAGTCCCCGGACAGAGTCAGGAGCTTTCTTT
-	TRBV6-6	TRBJ1-1	-	CASVRSGTEAFF	TGTGCCAGCGTCCGATCAGGCACTGAAGCTTTCTTT
-	TRBV2	TRBJ1-4	-	CASSELTNRGEKLFF	TGTGCCAGCAGTGAACTGACTAACCGGGGTGAAAAACTGTTTTTT
-	TRBV6-5	TRBJ1-5	-	CASSLRGGQPQHF	TGTGCCAGCAGCCTCCGGGGGGGTCAGCCCCAGCATTTT
-	TRBV3-1/TRBV3-2	TRBJ2-7	-	CASSLFDSGSSYEQYF	TGTGCCAGCAGCCTGTTCGATTCCGGTAGCTCCTACGAGCAGTACTTC
-	TRBV5-8	TRBJ1-6	-	CASSFRPRDRDSPLHF	TGTGCCAGCAGCTTCCGCCCCCGCGATCGGGATTCACCCCTCCACTTT
once	TRBV19	TRBJ2-5	-	CASSLNTGYPQYF	TGTGCCAGTAGTCTCAATACAGGGTACCCCCAGTACTTC
-	TRBV4-1	TRBJ1-5	-	CASSQDTGRNGNQPQHF	TGCGCCAGCAGCCAAGATACGGGTCGGAATGGCAATCAGCCCCAGCATTTT
-	TRBV5-1	TRBJ1-1	TRBD1	CASSLALTGLGEAFF	TGCGCCAGCAGCTTGGCCTTGACAGGGCTGGGTGAAGCTTTCTTT
once	TRBV29-1	TRBJ1-1	TRBD1	CSVARGRSTEAFF	TGCAGCGTTGCCAGGGGGCGAAGCACTGAAGCTTTCTTT
once	TRBV3-1/TRBV3-2	TRBJ2-3	TRBD2	CASSQELAGGPADTQYF	TGTGCCAGCAGCCAAGAACTAGCGGGGGGGCCAGCGGATACGCAGTATTTT
-	TRBV5-4	TRBJ2-7	TRBD1	CASSQRQGSSYEQYF	TGTGCCAGCAGCCAAAGACAGGGAAGCTCCTACGAGCAGTACTTC
-	TRBV3-1/TRBV3-2	TRBJ2-3	TRBD2	CASSPSGGPSDTQYF	TGTGCCAGCAGCCCTTCGGGGGGGCCATCAGATACGCAGTATTTT
once	TRBV28	TRBJ1-1	-	CASSINQGNTEAFF	TGTGCCAGCAGTATTAATCAGGGGAACACTGAAGCTTTCTTT
-	TRBV7-6	TRBJ1-2	-	CASSQDPLRGYPNYGYTF	TGTGCCAGCAGCCAAGATCCCCTTAGGGGGTATCCTAACTATGGCTACACCTTC
-	TRBV28	TRBJ1-2	-	CASSPPQGRGGYTF	TGTGCCAGCAGTCCCCCCCAGGGCCGCGGTGGCTACACCTTC
once	TRBV6-5	TRBJ1-2	-	CASSYSVIYGYTF	TGTGCCAGCAGTTATTCGGTAATCTATGGCTACACCTTC
-	TRBV28	TRBJ1-2	TRBD1	CASRRQGLRNYGYTF	TGTGCCAGCAGAAGACAGGGACTCCGTAACTATGGCTACACCTTC
-	TRBV20-1	TRBJ1-4	-	CSARVGEKLFF	TGCAGTGCTAGAGTTGGCGAAAAACTGTTTTTT
-	TRBV6-4	TRBJ2-3	TRBD1	CASSDSGGTGDFSDTQYF	TGTGCCAGCAGTGACTCAGGTGGGACAGGGGATTTTTCAGATACGCAGTATTTT